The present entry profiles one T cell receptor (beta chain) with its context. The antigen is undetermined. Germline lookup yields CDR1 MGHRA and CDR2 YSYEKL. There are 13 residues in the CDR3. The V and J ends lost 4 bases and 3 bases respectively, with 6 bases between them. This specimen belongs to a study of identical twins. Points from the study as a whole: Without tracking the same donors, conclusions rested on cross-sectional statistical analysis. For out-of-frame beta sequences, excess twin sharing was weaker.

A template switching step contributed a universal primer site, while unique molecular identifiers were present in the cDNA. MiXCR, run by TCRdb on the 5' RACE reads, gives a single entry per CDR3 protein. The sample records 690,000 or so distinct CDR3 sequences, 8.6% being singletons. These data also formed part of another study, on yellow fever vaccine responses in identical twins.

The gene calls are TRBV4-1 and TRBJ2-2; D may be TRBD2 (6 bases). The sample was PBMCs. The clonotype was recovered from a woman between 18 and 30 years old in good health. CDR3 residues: CASSRLDTGELFF. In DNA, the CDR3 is TGCGCCAGCAGCCGACTAGACACCGGGGAGCTGTTTTTT.